This T cell receptor beta chain was retrieved from a study of blood T cells in healthy people across ages. Across the whole study: About one barcoded TCR beta cDNA was captured per two T cells.

This CDR3 comprises 18 residues. J lost 7 bases, V lost 0 bases, and 7 bases had no gene match. Germline V gene sequence: CDR1 LGHNA, CDR2 YSLEER. Through a sample-barcoded 5' primer and a J-beta primer mix, a second PCR was run for roughly 6 to 11 cycles. MiXCR, applied by TCRdb to the 5' RACE reads, yields one record per CDR3 protein. The data show some 1.7 million distinct CDR3 sequences, 28% seen once. Notes on this clonotype: The antigen is unknown.

Overall study findings and caveats: The percentage of naive T cells correlated strongly with TCR beta diversity. Long-lived donors had more naive CD4+ cells and higher diversity than aged donors.

Sequenced material: blood. The receptor was derived from a woman aged 25 to 39 in good health. This chain links TRBV4-3 with TRBJ2-2; TRBD2 agrees at 14 bases. Here the CDR3 DNA reads TGCGCCAGCAGCCAAGATGAGGGACTAGCGGGAGACGGCGGGGAGCTGTTTTTT. It is translated as CASSQDEGLAGDGGELFF.